Sequencing of this TCR beta chain was carried out in a study of cytomegalovirus exposure and HLA in healthy donors. The PCR ran on 60 Vbeta and 13 Jbeta primers. Sequencing was performed with immunoSEQ multiplex PCR; in TCRdb, only in-frame clones are kept and a portion is missing. The top ten hold 7% of the sample, which has some 170,000 clones, 70% to 90% seen once. General study findings and limits: Researchers had no immune exposure information except CMV serostatus available.

A few counts support this clone. Its target is not known. The CDR3 totals 14 residues. J lost 6 bases, V lost 4 bases, and 9 bases had no gene match. Germline-derived CDR1 and CDR2 are SQVTM and ANQGSEA. Sequenced sample: PBMCs. This rearrangement joins TRBV29-1 to TRBJ1-1; TRBD1 matches 9 bases. The TCR was taken from a woman younger than 45 in good health and CMV-seropositive. CDR3 amino acids: CSVGQGTGRAEAFF. Here the CDR3 DNA reads TGCAGCGTTGGACAAGGGACAGGGCGGGCTGAAGCTTTCTTT.